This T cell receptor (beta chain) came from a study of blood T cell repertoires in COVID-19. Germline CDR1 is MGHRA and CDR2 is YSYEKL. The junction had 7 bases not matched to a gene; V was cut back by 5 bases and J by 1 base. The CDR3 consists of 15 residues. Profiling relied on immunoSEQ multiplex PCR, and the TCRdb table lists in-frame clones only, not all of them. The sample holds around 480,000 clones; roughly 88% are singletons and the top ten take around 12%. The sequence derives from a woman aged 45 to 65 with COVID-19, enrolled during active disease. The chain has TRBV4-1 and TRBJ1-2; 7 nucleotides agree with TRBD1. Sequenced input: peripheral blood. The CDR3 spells CASSFATGVNYGYTF. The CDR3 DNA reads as TGCGCCAGCAGCTTTGCCACAGGGGTTAACTATGGCTACACCTTC.